This entry lists 14 T cell receptor beta chains sequenced from one sample in a study of identical twins. TCRdb passed the 5' RACE reads through MiXCR, listing each CDR3 protein once. The table shows approximately 630,000 distinct CDR3 sequences, with just over 7% occurring only once. This sample also appeared in a second study, on yellow fever vaccine responses in identical twins.

The sequenced sample was PBMCs. Receptors were obtained from a woman aged 18 to 35 in good health.

This clonotype was seen at least ten times. The chain is built from TRBV2 and TRBJ1-2; no clear D. This CDR3 contains 11 residues. V was cut by 4 bases and J by 6 bases, with 6 bases left in between. The germline gives CDR1 SNHLY, CDR2 FYNNEI. CDR3 loop: CASSGGNGYTF. CDR3 coding DNA: TGTGCCAGCAGTGGAGGGAATGGCTACACCTTC.

The chain combines TRBV9 with TRBJ2-3; the D is unclear. Between the trimmed V and J ends, which lost 4 bases and 2 bases, there was a span of 8 bases. Germline-derived CDR1 and CDR2 are SGDLS and YYNGEE. This CDR3 region has 13 residues. The CDR3 region is CASSKLNTDTQYF. In nucleotides, the CDR3 is TGTGCCAGCAGCAAGTTGAACACAGATACGCAGTATTTT.

This clonotype was counted ten times or more. The chain recombines TRBV27 with TRBJ2-2; no reliable D call. CDR3 size: 14 residues. Germline assignment: CDR1 MNHEY and CDR2 SMNVEV (reference sequence). Trimming pared 2 bases from V and 5 bases from J, leaving 9 bases between. Here the CDR3 reads CASSLKARTGELFF. For the CDR3, the DNA is TGTGCCAGCAGTTTAAAGGCTAGGACCGGGGAGCTGTTTTTT.

Only a few counts were recorded for this clonotype. The V gene is TRBV27, the J gene TRBJ1-5; no clear D. CDR1 MNHEY and CDR2 SMNVEV come from the germline V gene (reference sequence). The CDR3 is 16 amino acids. The ends were cut back, 1 base at V and 3 bases at J, with 13 bases in the middle. CDR3 sequence (DNA): TGTGCCAGCAGTTTATACGCTGGGAGGGCCAATCAGCCCCAGCATTTT. Translating it yields CASSLYAGRANQPQHF.

In its sample, this clonotype was seen many times. This chain connects TRBV29-1 to TRBJ2-3; D might be TRBD1 or TRBD2, each matching 6 bases. The germline gives CDR1 SQVTM, CDR2 ANQGSEA. V was clipped by 6 bases and J by 3 bases, with 16 bases between them. The CDR3 totals 14 residues. Here the CDR3 DNA reads TGCAGCGTCGGGGGCGGGCGGATAACAGATACGCAGTATTTT. Encoded protein: CSVGGGRITDTQYF.

For this clonotype: Mismatch with germline at one junction end may stem from a read error. The chain uses TRBV20-1 and TRBJ2-3; 8 bases are a match to TRBD2. The CDR3 covers 16 residues. The germline gives CDR1 DFQATT, CDR2 SNEGSKA (reference sequence). CDR3 nucleotides: TGCTGTGCTAGAGCGGGGGAGGGATGGAACGCAGATACGCAGTATTTT. Its protein is CCARAGEGWNADTQYF.

As DNA, the CDR3 is TGTGCCAGCAGTCCATTCGCGGGGGGGCCGGGGACCGGGGAGCTGTTTTTT. It translates to CASSPFAGGPGTGELFF. V usage is TRBV12-3 or TRBV12-4 and J usage is TRBJ2-2; TRBD2 matches 9 bases. The CDR3 spans 17 residues. The V segment lost 5 bases and the J segment 5 bases; nucleotides outside the gene matches: 12.

This clonotype was picked up a small number of times. The chain has TRBV20-1 and TRBJ1-5; tentatively, D is TRBD1 (5 bases). The CDR3 has 14 amino acids. The germline CDR1 and CDR2 sequences are DFQATT and SNEGSKA (reference sequence). The V gene lost 0 bases and the J gene lost 11 bases, with 17 bases spanning the gap. CDR3 DNA: TGCAGTGCTAGAGACCTAAGTGGGGCAGGAGCCCAGCATTTT. Protein sequence: CSARDLSGAGAQHF.

This clonotype has a count of ten or more. The CDR3 sequence is CASSQKAGQGNTEAFF. Written as DNA, the CDR3 is TGTGCCAGCAGCCAGAAAGCCGGACAGGGAAATACTGAAGCTTTCTTT. J is TRBJ1-1 and V is TRBV3-1; 8 bases agree with TRBD1. V lost 3 bases and J lost 5; bases outside the gene matches: 11. The CDR3 runs to 16 residues. In germline, CDR1 is LGHDT, CDR2 YNNKEL (reference sequence).

This clonotype has at least ten counts. The rearrangement uses TRBV5-1 and TRBJ1-4, with D possibly TRBD1 on 5 matching bases. Trimming cost V 4 bases and J 3 bases, with 19 bases left between them. Germline V gene sequence: CDR1 SGHRS, CDR2 YFSETQ. The CDR3 is 17 residues long. In nucleotides, the CDR3 is TGCGCCAGCAGCGCCCAGGGCTATCTTTTCTCTAATGAAAAACTGTTTTTT. Amino acid sequence: CASSAQGYLFSNEKLFF.

This clonotype was counted ten times or more. The chain uses TRBV7-8 and TRBJ2-7; TRBD1 is a possible D gene (6 bases). The CDR3 totals 13 residues. Germline V gives CDR1 SGHVS, CDR2 FQNEAQ. Trimming pared 1 base from V and 8 bases from J, leaving 12 bases between. The CDR3 spells CASSLDRDSKQYV. CDR3 DNA: TGTGCCAGCAGCTTAGACAGGGATTCTAAGCAGTACGTC.

This clonotype was observed at least ten times. The chain combines TRBV24-1 with TRBJ2-3; D may correspond to TRBD1 or TRBD2 (5 bases each). Germline V lookup: CDR1 KGHDR, CDR2 SFDVKD. This CDR3 is built from 17 residues. Trimming stripped 3 bases from V and 3 bases from J, with 18 bases between. The CDR3 here is CATSDPGRHERTDTQYF. In nucleotides, the CDR3 is TGTGCCACCAGTGATCCGGGACGTCATGAGAGGACAGATACGCAGTATTTT.

This clonotype was counted a few times. V gene TRBV2 combines with J gene TRBJ1-2; 10 bases match TRBD1. With 7 bases clipped from V and 5 bases from J, the junction kept 7 bases outside the gene matches. The CDR3 has 14 residues. Germline CDR1 and CDR2: SNHLY and FYNNEI. The CDR3 sequence is CASNGDRGWYGYTF. CDR3 coding DNA: TGTGCCAGCAACGGGGACAGGGGTTGGTATGGCTACACCTTC.

V and J are TRBV11-2 and TRBJ2-7; tentatively, D is TRBD1 (5 bases). This CDR3 comprises 20 residues. Germline V gene lookup returns CDR1 SGHAT and CDR2 FQNNGV. The germline V and J ends were trimmed by 0 bases and 2 bases, with 26 bases remaining between them. The CDR3 loop reads CASSLEGYLVVQGSTYEQYF. The CDR3 DNA is TGTGCCAGCAGCTTAGAGGGCTATTTGGTGGTCCAGGGCTCGACCTACGAGCAGTACTTC.